This passage covers 28 T cell receptor beta chains from one sample sequenced in a study of radiotherapy plus CTLA-4 blockade in lung cancer. Repertoires were generated with immunoSEQ multiplex PCR, while TCRdb's copy carries only in-frame clones and drops some. The table records 80,000 to 100,000 clones, approximately 75% of them present only once. The starting material was peripheral blood, obtained from a patient treated with radiotherapy plus ipilimumab. These receptors were obtained from a human donor with non-small cell lung cancer who had a partial response to radiotherapy plus ipilimumab. Some clones in this sample may be carry-over from other donors' samples.

The gene calls are TRBV12-2 and TRBJ1-6; TRBD1, the table's D call, was not compared with the DNA. TRBV12-2 is termed a pseudogene. CDR3 length equals 16 residues. CDR3 protein: CASRFDRDYYNSPLHF. Here the CDR3 DNA reads TGTGCAAGTCGCTTTGACAGGGATTACTATAATTCACCCCTCCACTTT.

The chain employs TRBV7-2 and TRBJ1-1; D remains ambiguous. In germline, CDR1 is SGHTA, CDR2 FQGNSA. V was shortened by 6 bases and J by 0 bases, with 17 bases between the two germline ends. The CDR3 loop spans 16 amino acids. Written as DNA, the CDR3 is TGTGCCAGCAGGCCCATGCGTCTCGCAATGAACACTGAAGCTTTCTTT. Its protein is CASRPMRLAMNTEAFF.

This clone occurred once. The chain couples TRBV27 to TRBJ1-1, with no clear D. The germline CDR1 and CDR2 sequences are MNHEY and SMNVEV (reference sequence). CDR3 length equals 14 residues. Trimming left V 2 bases short and J 5 bases short, with 12 bases between. This CDR3 reads CASSLKVGVTEAFF. For the CDR3, the DNA is TGTGCCAGCAGTTTAAAGGTCGGGGTTACTGAAGCTTTCTTT.

The table lists this clone with many counts. The chain links TRBV2 to TRBJ2-7; 14 bases match TRBD2. The CDR3 loop spans 16 amino acids. The V and J ends lost 4 bases and 6 bases, in that order; junction bases with no gene match: 8. Germline CDR1 SNHLY, CDR2 FYNNEI. The CDR3 here is CASSAGLAGGRAEQYF. Written as DNA, the CDR3 is TGTGCCAGCAGTGCCGGACTAGCGGGAGGCCGAGCCGAGCAGTACTTC.

This clone was counted between two and nine times. This rearrangement joins TRBV19 to TRBJ2-3, with D possibly TRBD2 on 6 matching bases. CDR1 LNHDA and CDR2 SQIVND come from the germline V gene (reference sequence). V dropped 3 bases and J dropped 2 bases, with 9 bases sitting between them. The CDR3 is made up of 14 amino acids. The CDR3 coding sequence is TGTGCCAGTAGTATCCGGGGGTACACAGATACGCAGTATTTT. This sequence encodes CASSIRGYTDTQYF.

This chain joins TRBV9 and TRBJ2-7; D possibly corresponds to TRBD2 (6 bases). The V end lost 0 bases, the J end lost 6 bases, and 19 bases lay between the germline ends. CDR3 length: 16 residues. Germline CDR1 and CDR2: SGDLS and YYNGEE. CDR3 residues: CASSVGPSGGVSEQYF. The CDR3 coding sequence is TGTGCCAGCAGCGTAGGCCCGAGCGGAGGGGTCAGCGAGCAGTACTTC.

The chain couples TRBV5-1 to TRBJ1-4; D is possibly TRBD1 (5 bases). CDR1 and CDR2 from the germline V gene are SGHRS and YFSETQ. The CDR3 extends over 14 amino acids. The ends were cut back, 1 base at V and 5 bases at J, with 9 bases in the middle. Here the CDR3 DNA reads TGCGCCAGCAGCTTGCAGTCAGGGAATGAAAAACTGTTTTTT. Translating it yields CASSLQSGNEKLFF.

CDR3 amino acids: CASRRGGNGYTF. The CDR3 nucleotides are TGTGCCAGCAGGAGGGGAGGAAATGGCTACACCTTC. This chain uses TRBV28 with TRBJ1-2, with a weak D call TRBD1 (5 bases). With 6 bases removed from V and 6 bases from J, the gap between germline ends came to 11 bases. CDR1 MDHEN and CDR2 SYDVKM come from the germline V gene. This CDR3 comprises 12 residues.

This chain joins TRBV20-1 and TRBJ2-1; unclear D gene. Trimming cost V 6 bases and J 9 bases, with 9 bases left between them. The CDR3 loop spans 10 amino acids. The germline gives CDR1 DFQATT, CDR2 SNEGSKA (reference sequence). The CDR3 DNA sequence: TGCAGTGCAGACTCCGGTGAGCAGTTCTTC. Translating it yields CSADSGEQFF.

The J gene is TRBJ1-4, the V gene TRBV19, with TRBD1 matching over 8 bases. The V segment lost 5 bases and the J segment 4 bases; nucleotides outside the gene matches: 6. The length of the CDR3 is 15 residues. The germline CDR1 and CDR2 sequences are LNHDA and SQIVND (reference sequence). The CDR3 DNA reads as TGTGCCAGTAGTGGCGGGACAGGCAATAATGAAAAACTGTTTTTT. Encoded protein: CASSGGTGNNEKLFF.

This chain uses TRBV13 with TRBJ2-5, with a weak D call TRBD2 (6 bases). The CDR3 consists of 17 residues. CDR1 is PRHDT and CDR2 is FYEKMQ in the germline V gene (reference sequence). The V gene lost 5 bases and the J gene lost 3 bases, with 22 bases spanning the gap. The CDR3 nucleotides are TGTGCCAGCAGCCGTACCGGGACGGGAGTTAGGGAAGAGACCCAGTACTTC. This translates into CASSRTGTGVREETQYF. The full variable domain, completed using reference TRBV13 and TRBJ2-5, is AAGVIQSPRHLIKEKRETATLKCYPIPRHDTVYWYQQGPGQDPQFLISFYEKMQSDKGSIPDRFSAQQFSDYHSELNMSSLELGDSALYFCASSRTGTGVREETQYFGPGTRLLVL.

The chain is built from TRBV7-2 and TRBJ2-3, with 7 bases lining up with TRBD2. This CDR3 is built from 16 residues. V was clipped by 1 base and J by 1 base; unmatched bases: 5. The germline CDR1 and CDR2 sequences are SGHTA and FQGNSA. This CDR3 reads CASSLGPSGGTDTQYF. The DNA for the CDR3 is TGTGCCAGCAGCTTAGGCCCAAGCGGGGGCACAGATACGCAGTATTTT.

The V and J genes are TRBV29-1 and TRBJ1-2, with TRBD1 matching over 12 bases. Germline CDR1 and CDR2: SQVTM and ANQGSEA. This CDR3 has 15 amino acids. V was clipped by 3 bases and J by 7 bases; unmatched bases: 9. This chain's CDR3 is CSVDTTGTGGRGYTF. In nucleotides, the CDR3 is TGCAGCGTTGATACGACCGGGACAGGGGGCCGTGGCTACACCTTC.

The rearrangement uses TRBV6-5 and TRBJ1-5; D unresolved. The CDR3 length is 15 residues. Trimming cost V 0 bases and J 7 bases, with 13 bases left between them. Germline assignment: CDR1 MNHEY and CDR2 SVGAGI. CDR3 region: CASSYSIRSGQPQHF. Here the CDR3 DNA reads TGTGCCAGCAGTTACTCGATCCGGAGCGGGCAGCCCCAGCATTTT.

CDR3 residues: CASSPRLAQALKEQYF. CDR3 DNA sequence: TGTGCCAGCAGCCCTCGACTAGCGCAAGCCCTCAAAGAGCAGTACTTC. J is TRBJ2-7 and V is TRBV2; 8 nucleotides match TRBD2. With V trimmed by 6 bases and J by 7 bases, 17 bases remained unmatched. The CDR3 has 16 residues. The germline V gene has CDR1 SNHLY and CDR2 FYNNEI. Combining the CDR3 with reference TRBV2 and TRBJ2-7 gives the whole variable domain EPEVTQTPSHQVTQMGQEVILRCVPISNHLYFYWYRQILGQKVEFLVSFYNNEISEKSEIFDDQFSVERPDGSNFTLKIRSTKLEDSAMYFCASSPRLAQALKEQYFGPGTRLTVT.

CDR3 amino acids: CASSLGGASEAGELFF. CDR3 in DNA: TGCGCCAGCAGCTTAGGAGGGGCAAGTGAAGCCGGGGAGCTGTTTTTT. V gene TRBV5-1 combines with J gene TRBJ2-2, with D perhaps TRBD2 (6 bases). There are 16 residues in the CDR3. Trimming left V 2 bases short and J 6 bases short, with 17 bases between. Germline-derived CDR1 and CDR2 are SGHRS and YFSETQ.

The chain has TRBV7-9 and TRBJ2-5; no firm D call. Germline CDR1 reads SEHNR; CDR2 reads FQNEAQ (reference sequence). The CDR3 totals 14 residues. V lost 0 bases and J 5 bases, leaving 10 bases between the germline ends. CDR3 residues: CASSLASQAETQYF. DNA of the CDR3: TGTGCCAGCAGCTTAGCGTCCCAGGCGGAGACCCAGTACTTC.

A single count supports this clone. The chain couples TRBV28 to TRBJ2-5; D not certain. The germline gives CDR1 MDHEN, CDR2 SYDVKM. Trimming removed 6 bases at V and 2 bases at J, with 10 bases between. This CDR3 has 13 amino acids. CDR3 nucleotides: TGTGCCAGCAGCCGTAACACACAAGAGACCCAGTACTTC. Its translation: CASSRNTQETQYF.

V usage is TRBV12-2 and J usage is TRBJ2-2; TRBD1, the D gene given by the table, was not confirmed from the DNA. TRBV12-2 is termed a pseudogene. The CDR3 contains 15 residues. The CDR3 sequence is CASRLKRAGPGELFF. The CDR3 DNA reads as TGTGCAAGTCGCTTAAAAAGGGCAGGGCCCGGGGAGCTGTTTTTT.

The chain recombines TRBV6-5 with TRBJ2-3; unclear D gene. V dropped 4 bases and J dropped 0 bases, with 5 bases sitting between them. The CDR3 covers 13 residues. Germline V gives CDR1 MNHEY, CDR2 SVGAGI. CDR3 residues: CASSSPSTDTQYF. The CDR3 nucleotides read TGTGCCAGCAGTTCCCCTAGCACAGATACGCAGTATTTT.

The chain joins TRBV7-2 to TRBJ1-2, with D perhaps TRBD1 (5 bases). The CDR3 loop spans 16 amino acids. V shed 2 bases and J shed 10 bases, with 23 bases lying between them. The germline gives CDR1 SGHTA, CDR2 FQGNSA. The CDR3, as DNA: TGTGCCAGCAGCTTACAACCCCCAGGACACAAGAATGACTACACCTTC. Protein sequence: CASSLQPPGHKNDYTF.

This clone was seen more than once but under ten times. The rearrangement joins TRBV6-5 to TRBJ1-2, with D tentatively TRBD1 (6 bases). This CDR3 comprises 15 residues. Trimming removed 6 bases from V and 8 bases from J, with 22 bases in between. Germline V lookup: CDR1 MNHEY, CDR2 SVGAGI. The CDR3 here is CASSLIFPTGQGYTF. The CDR3 DNA follows: TGTGCCAGCAGCCTAATCTTCCCAACCGGACAGGGCTACACCTTC.

About this clone itself: The junction differs from germline at one of its ends, possibly a read error. Other nucleotide sequences in the sample specify the same CDR3. V and J are TRBV5-6 and TRBJ1-3, with 7 positions matching TRBD1. Germline V gene sequence: CDR1 SGHDT, CDR2 YYEEEE. The CDR3 loop spans 15 amino acids. This CDR3 reads CASSTRTGKGNTIYF. The CDR3 DNA is TGTGCCAGCAGCACCCGGACAGGTAAAGGAAACACCATATACTTT.

The V and J genes are TRBV5-1 and TRBJ2-7; 7 nucleotides line up with TRBD2. The CDR3 length is 15 residues. V shed 0 bases, J shed 0 bases, and the junction held 3 bases outside the gene matches. CDR1 SGHRS and CDR2 YFSETQ come from the germline V gene. Here the CDR3 DNA reads TGCGCCAGCAGCTTGGAAGGCGGGGGCTCCTACGAGCAGTACTTC. Residues: CASSLEGGGSYEQYF. The complete variable domain, with remaining parts taken from reference TRBV5-1 and TRBJ2-7, reads KAGVTQTPRYLIKTRGQQVTLSCSPISGHRSVSWYQQTPGQGLQFLFEYFSETQRNKGNFPGRFSGRQFSNSRSEMNVSTLELGDSALYLCASSLEGGGSYEQYFGPGTRLTVT.

This clone was counted a few times. The chain joins TRBV9 to TRBJ2-2, with D uncertain. The CDR3 is made up of 14 amino acids. V shed 0 bases and J shed 4 bases, with 7 bases lying between them. Germline lookup yields CDR1 SGDLS and CDR2 YYNGEE. The CDR3 region is CASSVESTTGELFF. The CDR3 bases are TGTGCCAGCAGCGTAGAGTCTACCACCGGGGAGCTGTTTTTT. Variable domain in full (rest from reference TRBV9 and TRBJ2-2): DSGVTQTPKHLITATGQRVTLRCSPRSGDLSVYWYQQSLDQGLQFLIQYYNGEERAKGNILERFSAQQFPDLHSELNLSSLELGDSALYFCASSVESTTGELFFGEGSRLTVL.

This rearrangement joins TRBV27 to TRBJ2-1; perhaps TRBD1 as D (6 bases). The germline V gene has CDR1 MNHEY and CDR2 SMNVEV (reference sequence). The CDR3 loop spans 16 amino acids. The germline V and J ends were trimmed by 6 bases and 4 bases, with 19 bases remaining between them. The CDR3 protein is CASRGGEISPYNEQFF. DNA for the CDR3: TGTGCCAGCAGAGGGGGAGAGATTTCCCCTTACAATGAGCAGTTCTTC.

The chain uses TRBV5-4 and TRBJ2-7; 8 positions match TRBD1. The CDR3 is made up of 14 amino acids. Trimming at V came to 4 bases and at J to 5 bases, leaving 8 bases not matched to a gene. Germline CDR1 and CDR2: SGHNT and YYREEE (reference sequence). In DNA, the CDR3 is TGTGCCAGCAGCAGGGTGGACAGGGTGGACGAGCAGTACTTC. It yields the protein CASSRVDRVDEQYF.

The gene calls are TRBV19 and TRBJ2-7; possible D gene TRBD1, 6 bases. Germline CDR1 LNHDA, CDR2 SQIVND (reference sequence). The CDR3 is 15 amino acids. The V end lost 7 bases, the J end lost 0 bases, and 16 bases lay between the germline ends. The CDR3 is CASTRTGHSSYEQYF. The CDR3 region has the DNA TGTGCCAGTACCAGAACAGGGCACAGCTCCTACGAGCAGTACTTC.